The clone carrying this T cell receptor beta chain appeared a few times. The sample originates from a study of blood T cell repertoires in COVID-19. Study-level information: Acute-phase and convalescent COVID-19 samples originated in the United States, Italy and Spain. Sample material is recorded as cDNA or gDNA derived from T cells, B-cell-depleted T cells, or PBMCs.

Original processing notes: It was from reference gene primer amplification that nucleated cell counts were estimated. Data came from immunoSEQ multiplex PCR; TCRdb stores just in-frame clones and leaves some out. The D gene and trimming were derived from the DNA, and the V and J assignments and clone size from that table. The sample yields 300,000 to 350,000 clones, roughly 87% seen once. Trimming took off 2 bases at V and 6 bases at J, with 11 bases between the two ends. The CDR3 consists of 13 residues. Germline CDR1 MNHEY, CDR2 SMNVEV (reference sequence). The specimen was peripheral blood. The chain has TRBV27 and TRBJ2-7, with D hard to call. This TCR was sampled from a man aged 18-30 years with active or convalescent COVID-19. The CDR3 sequence is CASSLVTAPEQYF. The DNA of the CDR3 is TGTGCCAGCAGTTTAGTAACAGCTCCCGAGCAGTACTTC.